Sequencing of this TCR beta chain was carried out in a study of blood T cell repertoires in COVID-19. Study information: The study drew acute and convalescent COVID-19 samples from the United States, Italy and Spain. From T cells, B-cell-depleted T cells, or PBMCs came the material, which was cDNA or gDNA.

Source study methods: Nucleated cell counts were estimated from reference gene primer amplification. TCRdb keeps only in-frame clones here, not all; method: immunoSEQ multiplex PCR. V, J and clone size were drawn from that table, and D and trimming were deduced from the DNA. Here the sample spans over 65,000 clones, about 80% being singletons. This CDR3 is 18 amino acids long. Germline V gene data show CDR1 as SGDLS and CDR2 as YYNGEE. V trimming: 0 bases; J trimming: 5 bases; junction bases outside the gene matches: 9. The chain employs TRBV9 and TRBJ2-1, with 12 positions matching TRBD2. The sequencing input was peripheral blood. This receptor was taken from an elderly man with active COVID-19. CDR3 coding DNA: TGTGCCAGCAGCGTAGTCTCTAGCGGGGGGGCATTTCACAATGAGCAGTTCTTC. This translates into CASSVVSSGGAFHNEQFF.